These 6 T cell receptor beta chains were sequenced from one sample in a study of T cell responses to AZD1222 COVID-19 vaccine. Sequencing used immunoSEQ multiplex PCR; TCRdb keeps in-frame clones, though not all of them. The sample has around 78,000 clones, 90% to 95% seen once; the top ten hold 4.5%. Material: peripheral blood, obtained on day 0 of MenACWY control vaccination. The receptors originated from an adult in good health.

The chain recombines TRBV10-3 with TRBJ1-5; possible D gene TRBD1, 6 bases. This CDR3 has 13 residues. Germline values: CDR1 ENHRY, CDR2 SYGVKD. The V end was cut by 11 bases, the J end by 7 bases, with 18 bases between. This chain's CDR3 is CASQGGLGQPQHF. The CDR3 DNA is TGTGCCTCCCAAGGGGGTCTCGGCCAGCCCCAGCATTTT.

J is TRBJ2-7 and V is TRBV6-5; tentative D call: TRBD1 (6 bases). V was clipped by 6 bases and J by 12 bases, with 12 bases between them. From germline, CDR1 is MNHEY and CDR2 SVGAGI. This CDR3 comprises 10 residues. The CDR3, as DNA: TGTGCCAGCAGACAAGGGGGATTGTACTTC. Protein product: CASRQGGLYF.

The gene calls are TRBV5-4 and TRBJ2-5; 8 nucleotides match TRBD1. V shed 4 bases and J 3 bases; nucleotides not matched to a gene: 17. This CDR3 comprises 18 residues. Germline CDR1 reads SGHNT; CDR2 reads YYREEE (reference sequence). For the CDR3, the DNA is TGTGCCAGCAGCCCCCGGCGGCAGGGGGCAGGGGAAAAAGAGACCCAGTACTTC. Amino acids: CASSPRRQGAGEKETQYF.

The J gene is TRBJ2-1, the V gene TRBV19; TRBD1 aligns across 9 bases. Germline-derived CDR1 and CDR2 are LNHDA and SQIVND (reference sequence). The trim removed 3 bases at V and 7 bases at J, leaving 7 bases unmatched. The CDR3 covers 15 residues. The CDR3 bases are TGTGCCAGTAGTATCCCGGGACAGGGCTTAAATGAGCAGTTCTTC. It translates to CASSIPGQGLNEQFF.

The V call is TRBV15, the J call TRBJ2-6, with 7 bases matching TRBD2. This CDR3 has 14 residues. V gave up 3 bases and J gave up 6 bases; unmatched junction bases: 2. The germline V gene has CDR1 LNHNV and CDR2 YYDKDF (reference sequence). CDR3 in DNA: TGTGCCACCAGCAGGGAGCGGGAGGCCAACGTCCTGACTTTC. It is translated as CATSREREANVLTF.

The CDR3 protein is CASSEVEGGAEAFF. The CDR3 bases are TGTGCCAGCAGTGAAGTTGAGGGGGGTGCGGAAGCTTTCTTT. V usage is TRBV6-1 and J usage is TRBJ1-1; the D gene is possibly TRBD1 (6 bases). The germline V gene has CDR1 MNHNS and CDR2 SASEGT. The V end lost 1 base, the J end lost 8 bases, and 14 bases lay between the germline ends. The CDR3 is made up of 14 amino acids.